These 15 T cell receptor beta chains share one sample of origin, sequenced in a study of blood T cell repertoires in COVID-19. Sequencing was performed with immunoSEQ multiplex PCR; in TCRdb, only in-frame clones are kept and a portion is missing. The sample yields over 200,000 clones, roughly nine tenths seen once. Sequenced: PBMCs or T cells enriched from blood (not recorded which). Receptors were obtained from a human donor in a cohort exposed to, infected with or recovered from COVID-19 (not recorded which). The donor label of this sample is uncertain.

This chain links TRBV25-1 with TRBJ1-2; a possible D gene is TRBD1 (6 bases). CDR3 size: 13 residues. Germline lookup yields CDR1 MGHDK and CDR2 SYGVNS. V lost 10 bases, J lost 4 bases, and 16 bases lay in between. The CDR3 region is CANPGQRAYGYTF. The CDR3 region has the DNA TGTGCCAACCCCGGACAGAGGGCCTATGGCTACACCTTC.

The chain recombines TRBV11-2 with TRBJ1-1; no reliable D call. Trimming cost V 1 base and J 3 bases, with 12 bases left between them. Germline CDR1 SGHAT, CDR2 FQNNGV. The CDR3 sequence is 15 residues long. The CDR3 is CASSLGRRADTEAFF. As DNA, the CDR3 is TGTGCCAGCAGCTTAGGGAGGAGGGCCGACACTGAAGCTTTCTTT.

V gene TRBV3-1 (or the pseudogene TRBV3-2) combines with J gene TRBJ2-2, with 9 bases aligning to TRBD2. The CDR3 is made up of 16 amino acids. Germline-derived CDR1 and CDR2 are LGHDT and YNNKEL (reference sequence). Trimming removed 2 bases from V and 7 bases from J; junction bases left unmatched: 8. The CDR3, as DNA: TGTGCCAGCAGCCAATACAGCGGGGGGTTTATCGGGGAGCTGTTTTTT. It yields the protein CASSQYSGGFIGELFF.

V gene TRBV19 combines with J gene TRBJ2-2; D might be TRBD2 (7 bases). CDR3 length: 15 residues. Trimming shortened V by 4 bases and J by 1 base, and 10 bases separated the two germline ends. Germline CDR1 is LNHDA and CDR2 is SQIVND (reference sequence). In nucleotides, the CDR3 is TGTGCCAGTAGTAGCGGGGGCATGAACACCGGGGAGCTGTTTTTT. Translating it yields CASSSGGMNTGELFF. The full variable domain, its missing parts supplied by reference TRBV19 and TRBJ2-2, is DGGITQSPKYLFRKEGQNVTLSCEQNLNHDAMYWYRQDPGQGLRLIYYSQIVNDFQKGDIAEGYSVSREKKESFPLTVTSAQKNPTAFYLCASSSGGMNTGELFFGEGSRLTVL.

This clone was detected only a few times. The chain couples TRBV6-6 to TRBJ2-7; 15 bases line up with TRBD2. This CDR3 spans 17 amino acids. The germline CDR1 and CDR2 sequences are MNHNY and SVGAGI (reference sequence). V trimming: 5 bases; J trimming: 2 bases; junction bases outside the gene matches: 7. The CDR3 DNA is TGTGCCAGCAGTCTGGGGACTAGCGGGGGGTTTCCCTACGAGCAGTACTTC. This codes for CASSLGTSGGFPYEQYF.

This chain joins TRBV7-2 and TRBJ2-3; D might be TRBD2 (7 bases). The CDR3 has 17 residues. V lost 5 bases, J lost 1 base, and 19 bases lay in between. Per the germline V gene, CDR1 is SGHTA and CDR2 is FQGNSA. This CDR3 reads CASSPPRGGRGTDTQYF. The CDR3 bases are TGTGCCAGCAGCCCACCGAGGGGGGGGCGGGGCACAGATACGCAGTATTTT. The complete variable domain, with remaining parts taken from reference TRBV7-2 and TRBJ2-3, reads GAGVSQSPSNKVTEKGKDVELRCDPISGHTALYWYRQSLGQGLEFLIYFQGNSAPDKSGLPSDRFSAERTGGSVSTLTIQRTQQEDSAVYLCASSPPRGGRGTDTQYFGPGTRLTVL.

The gene calls are TRBV5-1 and TRBJ1-6; possible D gene TRBD1, 5 bases. This CDR3 is built from 14 residues. Trimming removed 7 bases from V and 5 bases from J, with 13 bases in between. Germline V gene data show CDR1 as SGHRS and CDR2 as YFSETQ. The CDR3 reads CASSQGGDNSPLHF. The DNA for the CDR3 is TGCGCCAGCTCCCAGGGAGGGGATAATTCACCCCTCCACTTT.

As DNA, the CDR3 is TGTGCCAGCAGCACCGGGACAGGGGGCGGTAATTCACCCCTCCACTTT. Translated: CASSTGTGGGNSPLHF. The chain carries TRBV7-3 and TRBJ1-6; 12 nucleotides match TRBD1. This CDR3 is 16 amino acids long. Germline values: CDR1 SGHTA, CDR2 FQGTGA. V gave up 5 bases and J gave up 6 bases; unmatched junction bases: 5.

This rearrangement joins TRBV10-1 to TRBJ1-5; no clear D. The CDR3 contains 16 residues. V was shortened by 6 bases and J by 2 bases, with 17 bases between the two germline ends. Germline lookup yields CDR1 WNHNN and CDR2 SYGVQD (reference sequence). CDR3 sequence reads: CASSAFRKIGNQPQHF. The CDR3 DNA sequence: TGCGCCAGCAGCGCTTTCAGGAAAATAGGCAATCAGCCCCAGCATTTT.

The chain couples TRBV2 to TRBJ1-2; 10 bases line up with TRBD1. The V and J ends lost 6 bases and 8 bases, in that order; junction bases with no gene match: 6. The CDR3 length is 13 residues. CDR1 and CDR2 from the germline V gene are SNHLY and FYNNEI. The DNA for the CDR3 is TGTGCCAGCAGCGGACAGGGGGGAAGAGGCTACACCTTC. The encoded protein is CASSGQGGRGYTF.

Only one count was recorded for this clone. The J gene is TRBJ2-6, the V gene TRBV7-3; 8 nucleotides line up with TRBD1. The CDR3 has 16 amino acids. Germline CDR1 and CDR2: SGHTA and FQGTGA. V shed 7 bases and J 2 bases; nucleotides not matched to a gene: 7. CDR3 in DNA: TGTGCCAGCACCCTGACAGGGGAAACTGGGGCCAACGTCCTGACTTTC. It encodes CASTLTGETGANVLTF.

This clone was observed a handful of times. The V and J genes are TRBV19 and TRBJ1-3; D remains unclear. Per germline, CDR1 LNHDA and CDR2 SQIVND (reference sequence). Trimming shortened V by 2 bases and J by 0 bases, and 8 bases separated the two germline ends. The CDR3 contains 15 residues. Here the CDR3 reads CASSIQKNSGNTIYF. CDR3 nucleotides: TGTGCCAGTAGTATACAGAAGAACTCTGGAAACACCATATATTTT.

The rearrangement links TRBV12-3 or TRBV12-4 to TRBJ1-1; D unresolved. The CDR3 length is 12 residues. Trimming left V 1 base short and J 7 bases short, with 7 bases between. CDR3 sequence: CASSLGAYEAFF. The CDR3 bases are TGTGCCAGCAGTTTAGGGGCCTATGAAGCTTTCTTT.

This clone was seen only a few times. The chain links TRBV7-2 to TRBJ1-1; D may be TRBD1 (5 bases). This CDR3 region has 16 residues. Germline loops: CDR1 SGHTA, CDR2 FQGNSA. The V end lost 1 base, the J end lost 5 bases, and 17 bases lay between the germline ends. Here the CDR3 reads CASSLGSRGTGTEAFF. The CDR3 region has the DNA TGTGCCAGCAGCTTAGGGTCTCGGGGGACTGGGACTGAAGCTTTCTTT.

The chain has TRBV7-8 and TRBJ1-5; D is undetermined. Per the germline V gene, CDR1 is SGHVS and CDR2 is FQNEAQ. CDR3 size: 15 residues. Trimming removed 3 bases at V and 3 bases at J, with 12 bases between. CDR3 DNA sequence: TGTGCCAGCAGCTTCGCGCGCGGCCCCAATCAGCCCCAGCATTTT. It encodes CASSFARGPNQPQHF. Together with reference TRBV7-8 and TRBJ1-5, the CDR3 gives the full variable domain: GAGVSQSPRYKVAKRGQDVALRCDPISGHVSLFWYQQALGQGPEFLTYFQNEAQLDKSGLPSDRFFAERPEGSVSTLKIQRTQQEDSAVYLCASSFARGPNQPQHFGDGTRLSIL.